This T cell receptor (beta chain) was sequenced during a study of T-cell memory formation after mild COVID-19. Whole-study results and caveats: While clones contracting from day 15 to 85 were balanced between CD4 and CD8, later expanders leaned CD4+.

From 5'RACE with constant-segment primers came TCR alpha and TCR beta cDNA libraries that carried sample barcodes and UMIs. One entry per CDR3 protein, called by TCRdb with MiXCR from the 5' RACE reads. This table holds 470,000 or so distinct CDR3 sequences, 20% to 25% found once. This clonotype came up a few times. Antigen unknown. This CDR3 is built from 16 residues. Trimming pared 6 bases from V and 0 bases from J, leaving 15 bases between. The rearrangement joins TRBV12-3 or TRBV12-4 to TRBJ2-1; TRBD1 is a possible D gene (5 bases). The sample was PBMCs or a T cell subset sorted from them (not recorded which). This TCR derives from an adult woman who had mild COVID-19 (a few samples of this study predate the infection). Cell type and time point are not known. The CDR3 DNA is TGTGCCAGCAGCTCCCCAGACAGAAGCTCCTACAATGAGCAGTTCTTC. Its translation: CASSSPDRSSYNEQFF.